The 11 T cell receptor beta chains below were found in one sample sequenced in a study of blood T cell repertoires in COVID-19. Profiling relied on immunoSEQ multiplex PCR, and the TCRdb table lists in-frame clones only, not all of them. The data contain 150,000 to 200,000 clones, about 84% of them seen just once; the ten biggest clones take up more than 10%. Material: PBMCs or T cells enriched from blood (not recorded which). The receptors were sampled from a man aged 50 or older who had recovered from COVID-19.

The sample holds a few counts of this clone. V gene TRBV7-9 combines with J gene TRBJ2-2; D not certain. This CDR3 region has 15 residues. Deletions cut 0 bases from V and 0 bases from J, with 5 bases between. CDR1 and CDR2 from the germline V gene are SEHNR and FQNEAQ (reference sequence). The CDR3 protein is CASSLASANTGELFF. CDR3 bases: TGTGCCAGCAGCTTAGCCAGCGCGAACACCGGGGAGCTGTTTTTT.

The chain couples TRBV7-5 to TRBJ1-1. TRBV7-5 constitutes a pseudogene. This CDR3 is built from 15 residues. CDR3: CARSLVGRICAEAFF. The CDR3 coding sequence is TGTGCCAGAAGCTTAGTTGGGAGGATCTGCGCTGAAGCTTTCTTT.

The rearrangement uses TRBV6-5 and TRBJ1-6; D gene ambiguous. The CDR3 is 14 amino acids. V lost 6 bases, J lost 8 bases, and 14 bases lay in between. The V gene's germline CDR1 is MNHEY and CDR2 SVGAGI. The CDR3 here is CASSQRDLYSPLHF. The CDR3 DNA follows: TGTGCCAGCAGCCAACGGGATCTATATTCACCCCTCCACTTT.

This clone was observed once. The chain carries TRBV7-9 and TRBJ1-4; D remains unclear. Germline CDR1 SEHNR, CDR2 FQNEAQ (reference sequence). The V and J ends lost 1 base and 3 bases respectively, with 15 bases between them. The CDR3 spans 17 residues. CDR3 sequence reads: CASSLGWSMEANEKLFF. In DNA form, the CDR3 reads TGTGCCAGCAGCTTAGGCTGGAGCATGGAGGCTAATGAAAAACTGTTTTTT.

About this clone: Other DNA variants within this sample encode the same CDR3. This chain connects TRBV2 to TRBJ2-5, with TRBD1 matching over 7 bases. The CDR3 runs to 13 residues. Trimming removed 6 bases from V and 2 bases from J; junction bases left unmatched: 3. CDR1 is SNHLY, CDR2 FYNNEI, per germline. The CDR3 nucleotides are TGTGCCAGCAGGCCGGGACAGCAAGAGACCCAGTACTTC. Translating it yields CASRPGQQETQYF.

The chain links TRBV19 to TRBJ1-1, with unresolved D. From germline, CDR1 is LNHDA and CDR2 SQIVND (reference sequence). The CDR3 extends over 13 amino acids. With 1 base removed from V and 3 bases from J, the gap between germline ends came to 6 bases. The DNA of the CDR3 is TGTGCCAGTAGTATAGGAGGGCACACTGAAGCTTTCTTT. The encoded protein is CASSIGGHTEAFF.

The chain carries TRBV5-1 and TRBJ1-4; weak D call: TRBD1 (6 bases). This CDR3 has 15 residues. The germline V gene has CDR1 SGHRS and CDR2 YFSETQ. V lost 2 bases, J lost 8 bases, and 16 bases lay in between. DNA of the CDR3: TGCGCCAGCAGCTTCCAACAGGGAGCAGCGGAAAAACTGTTTTTT. Translated, it gives CASSFQQGAAEKLFF.

The chain uses TRBV5-1 and TRBJ2-5; D is perhaps TRBD1 (6 bases). Germline V CDR1 and CDR2: SGHRS, YFSETQ. Trimming removed 6 bases at V and 5 bases at J, with 11 bases between. This CDR3 has 12 residues. CDR3 residues: CASTGAGETQYF. In nucleotides, the CDR3 is TGCGCCAGCACAGGGGCCGGGGAGACCCAGTACTTC.

This clone was counted once. The CDR3: CASSQEETGGLNEKLFF. CDR3 DNA sequence: TGTGCCAGCAGCCAAGAAGAAACTGGGGGCCTTAATGAAAAACTGTTTTTT. This rearrangement joins TRBV4-2 to TRBJ1-4; D may be TRBD1 (6 bases). Germline V lookup: CDR1 LGHNA, CDR2 YNFKEQ. The V and J ends lost 0 bases and 4 bases respectively, with 15 bases between them. CDR3 length equals 17 residues.

V is TRBV29-1 and J is TRBJ1-1; D perhaps matches TRBD1 (5 bases). With 2 bases removed from V and 2 bases from J, the gap between germline ends came to 12 bases. Germline CDR1 is SQVTM and CDR2 is ANQGSEA. The CDR3 extends over 14 amino acids. As DNA, the CDR3 is TGCAGCGTTGAAAGACAGACGATCAACACTGAAGCTTTCTTT. It translates to CSVERQTINTEAFF.

CDR3 coding DNA: TGTGCCAGCAGTTTATTGGGCAACTCTGGAAACACCATATATTTT. Residues: CASSLLGNSGNTIYF. The rearrangement uses TRBV28 and TRBJ1-3; the D is unclear. The V and J ends lost 1 base and 0 bases respectively, with 7 bases between them. The CDR3 is 15 residues long. Per the germline V gene, CDR1 is MDHEN and CDR2 is SYDVKM.